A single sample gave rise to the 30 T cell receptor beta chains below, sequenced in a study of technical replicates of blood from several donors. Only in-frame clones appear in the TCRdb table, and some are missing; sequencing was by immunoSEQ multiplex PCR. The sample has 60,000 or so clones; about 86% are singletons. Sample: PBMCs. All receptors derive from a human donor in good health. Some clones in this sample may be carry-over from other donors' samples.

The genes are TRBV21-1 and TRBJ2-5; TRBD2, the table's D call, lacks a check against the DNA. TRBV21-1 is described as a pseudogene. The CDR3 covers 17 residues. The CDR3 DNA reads TGTGCCAGCAGTAAAAGTTTACTAGACGCGGTAAGGGAGACCCAGTACTTC. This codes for CASSKSLLDAVRETQYF.

CDR3 sequence reads: CASSHEAVPQFF. The CDR3 DNA follows: TGTGCCAGCAGCCACGAAGCGGTCCCCCAGTTCTTC. V usage is TRBV5-8 and J usage is TRBJ2-1; maybe TRBD2 (5 bases). V shed 4 bases and J shed 13 bases, with 15 bases lying between them. Germline V lookup: CDR1 SGHTS, CDR2 YDEGEE. This CDR3 is 12 amino acids long.

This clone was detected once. The CDR3 here is CASSIGRAGHYEQYF. Written as DNA, the CDR3 is TGTGCCAGCAGTATCGGGAGGGCCGGGCATTACGAGCAGTACTTC. The genes are TRBV7-2 and TRBJ2-7; 8 bases line up with TRBD2. The CDR3 loop spans 15 amino acids. V shed 6 bases, J shed 4 bases, and the junction held 11 bases outside the gene matches. Germline CDR1 and CDR2: SGHTA and FQGNSA.

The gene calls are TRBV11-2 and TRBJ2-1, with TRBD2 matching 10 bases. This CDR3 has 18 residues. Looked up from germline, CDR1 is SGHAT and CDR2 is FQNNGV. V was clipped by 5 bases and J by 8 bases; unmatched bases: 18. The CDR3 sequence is CASSPTRSSGGTTHEQFF. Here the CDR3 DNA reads TGTGCCAGCAGCCCGACGAGGTCTAGCGGGGGAACCACCCATGAGCAGTTCTTC.

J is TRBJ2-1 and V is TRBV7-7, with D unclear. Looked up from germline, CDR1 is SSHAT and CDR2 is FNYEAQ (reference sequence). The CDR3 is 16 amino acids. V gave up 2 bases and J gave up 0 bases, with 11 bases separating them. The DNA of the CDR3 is TGTGCCAGCAGCTTAACTCCCCGAGGCTCCTACAATGAGCAGTTCTTC. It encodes CASSLTPRGSYNEQFF.

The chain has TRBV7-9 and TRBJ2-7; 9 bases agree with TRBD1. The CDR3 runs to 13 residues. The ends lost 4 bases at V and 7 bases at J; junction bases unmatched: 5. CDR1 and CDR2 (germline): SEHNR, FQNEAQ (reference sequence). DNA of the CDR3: TGTGCCAGCAGCTCGACAGGGGGGGGAGAGCAGTACTTC. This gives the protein CASSSTGGGEQYF.

The CDR3 spells CASSIGLAGALTYEQYF. The CDR3 DNA reads as TGTGCCAGCAGTATAGGACTAGCGGGGGCCCTAACCTACGAGCAGTACTTC. V is TRBV27 and J is TRBJ2-7, with 13 bases aligning to TRBD2. CDR3 size: 17 residues. Germline V lookup: CDR1 MNHEY, CDR2 SMNVEV (reference sequence). V lost 5 bases to trimming and J lost 2 bases; unmatched junction nucleotides: 9.

CDR3 DNA: TGTGCCAGCAGCGTTGGCCAGGCTAGCAATCAGCCCCAGCATTTT. This gives the protein CASSVGQASNQPQHF. The chain couples TRBV6-1 to TRBJ1-5, with D hard to call. From germline, CDR1 is MNHNS and CDR2 SASEGT. The CDR3 extends over 15 amino acids. V shed 6 bases and J shed 0 bases, with 12 bases lying between them.

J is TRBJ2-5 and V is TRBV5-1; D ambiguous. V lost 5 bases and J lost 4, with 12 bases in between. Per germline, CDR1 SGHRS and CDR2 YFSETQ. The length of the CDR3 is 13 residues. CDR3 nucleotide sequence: TGCGCCAGCAGTCGTCTAGAAGCAGAGACCCAGTACTTC. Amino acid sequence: CASSRLEAETQYF.

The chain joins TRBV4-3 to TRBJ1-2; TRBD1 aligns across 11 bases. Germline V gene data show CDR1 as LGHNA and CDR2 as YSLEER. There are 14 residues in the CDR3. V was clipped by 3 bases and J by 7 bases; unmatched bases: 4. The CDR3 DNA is TGCGCCAGCAGCCAGCCGGGACAGGGGGGTGGCTACACCTTC. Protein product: CASSQPGQGGGYTF.

The CDR3 loop reads CASSLVQGTGELFF. CDR3 DNA sequence: TGTGCCAGCAGCTTGGTACAGGGCACCGGGGAGCTGTTTTTT. This chain uses TRBV5-5 with TRBJ2-2; the D gene is possibly TRBD1 (6 bases). Trimming took 0 bases from V and 4 from J, leaving 7 bases between them. Looked up from germline, CDR1 is SGHKS and CDR2 is YYEKEE (reference sequence). The CDR3 covers 14 residues.

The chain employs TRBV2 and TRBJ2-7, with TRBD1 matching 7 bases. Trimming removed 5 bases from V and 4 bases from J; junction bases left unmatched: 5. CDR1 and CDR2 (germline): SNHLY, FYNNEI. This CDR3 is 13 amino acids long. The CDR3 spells CASSRQGIYEQYF. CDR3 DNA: TGTGCCAGCAGTCGACAGGGAATATACGAGCAGTACTTC.

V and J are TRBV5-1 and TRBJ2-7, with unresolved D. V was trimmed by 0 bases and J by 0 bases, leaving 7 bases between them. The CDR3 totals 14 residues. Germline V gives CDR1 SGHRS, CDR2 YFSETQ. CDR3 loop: CASSLVADSYEQYF. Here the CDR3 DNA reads TGCGCCAGCAGCTTGGTGGCGGACTCCTACGAGCAGTACTTC.

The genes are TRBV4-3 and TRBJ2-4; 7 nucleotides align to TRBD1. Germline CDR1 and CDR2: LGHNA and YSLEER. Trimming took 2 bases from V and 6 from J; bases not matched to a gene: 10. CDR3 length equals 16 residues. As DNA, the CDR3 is TGCGCCAGCAGCCAACAAGTGGGGGACAGTTCAAACATTCAGTACTTC. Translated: CASSQQVGDSSNIQYF.

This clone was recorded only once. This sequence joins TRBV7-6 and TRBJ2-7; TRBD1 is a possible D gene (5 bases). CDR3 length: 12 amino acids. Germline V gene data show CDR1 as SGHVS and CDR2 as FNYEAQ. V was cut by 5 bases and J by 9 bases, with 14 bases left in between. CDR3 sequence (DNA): TGTGCCAGCAGCCGTGGGCAGGGAAGGCAGTACTTC. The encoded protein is CASSRGQGRQYF.

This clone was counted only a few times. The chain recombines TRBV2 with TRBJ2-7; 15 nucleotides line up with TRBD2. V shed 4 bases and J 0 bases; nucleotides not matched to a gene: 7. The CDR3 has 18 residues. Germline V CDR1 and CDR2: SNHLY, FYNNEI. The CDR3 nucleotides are TGTGCCAGCAGTGCTTGGACTAGCGGGAGGGCCGTCTCCTACGAGCAGTACTTC. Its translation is CASSAWTSGRAVSYEQYF.

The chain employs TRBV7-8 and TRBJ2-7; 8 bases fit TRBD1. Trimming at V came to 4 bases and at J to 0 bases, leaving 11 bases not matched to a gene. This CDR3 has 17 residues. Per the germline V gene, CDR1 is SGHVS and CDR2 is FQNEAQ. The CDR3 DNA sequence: TGTGCCAGCAGCTCCAATATCCCGGGACAGGCCTCCTACGAGCAGTACTTC. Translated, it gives CASSSNIPGQASYEQYF.

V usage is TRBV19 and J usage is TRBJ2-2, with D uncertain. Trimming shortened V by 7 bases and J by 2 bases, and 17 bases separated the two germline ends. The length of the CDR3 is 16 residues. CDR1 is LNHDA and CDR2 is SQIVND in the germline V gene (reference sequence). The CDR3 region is CASTQISFPNTGELFF. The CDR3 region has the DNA TGTGCCAGTACTCAGATTTCATTTCCTAACACCGGGGAGCTGTTTTTT.

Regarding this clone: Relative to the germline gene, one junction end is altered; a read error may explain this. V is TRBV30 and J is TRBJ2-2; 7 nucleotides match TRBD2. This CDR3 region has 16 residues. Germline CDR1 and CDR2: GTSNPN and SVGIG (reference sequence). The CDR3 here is CAWSGVRGWNSGELFF. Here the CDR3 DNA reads TGTGCCTGGAGTGGTGTGCGGGGGTGGAACTCCGGGGAGCTGTTTTTT. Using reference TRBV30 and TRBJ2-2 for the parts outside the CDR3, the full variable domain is SQTIHQWPATLVQPVGSPLSLECTVEGTSNPNLYWYRQAAGRGLQLLFYSVGIGQISSEVPQNLSASRPQDRQFILSSKKLLLSDSGFYLCAWSGVRGWNSGELFFGEGSRLTVL.

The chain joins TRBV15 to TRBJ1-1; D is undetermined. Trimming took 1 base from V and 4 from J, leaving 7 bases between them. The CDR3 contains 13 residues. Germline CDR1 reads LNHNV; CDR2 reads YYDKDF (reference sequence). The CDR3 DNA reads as TGTGCCACCAGCAGAGGAGGGAGCACTGAAGCTTTCTTT. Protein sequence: CATSRGGSTEAFF.

In nucleotides, the CDR3 is TGCGCCAGCAGCTTGGTAGCGGGAGCCAGCTACGAGCAGTACTTC. Translation: CASSLVAGASYEQYF. The V gene is TRBV5-1, the J gene TRBJ2-7; TRBD2 matches at 9 bases. The CDR3 covers 15 residues. The germline CDR1 and CDR2 sequences are SGHRS and YFSETQ. The V segment lost 0 bases and the J segment 3 bases; nucleotides outside the gene matches: 4.

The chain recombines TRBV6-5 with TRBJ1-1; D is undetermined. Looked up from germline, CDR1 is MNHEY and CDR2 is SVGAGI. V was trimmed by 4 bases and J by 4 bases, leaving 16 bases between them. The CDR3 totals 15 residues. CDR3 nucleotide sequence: TGTGCCAGCAGTTTTCGACACGGCACTGGCACTGAAGCTTTCTTT. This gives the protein CASSFRHGTGTEAFF.

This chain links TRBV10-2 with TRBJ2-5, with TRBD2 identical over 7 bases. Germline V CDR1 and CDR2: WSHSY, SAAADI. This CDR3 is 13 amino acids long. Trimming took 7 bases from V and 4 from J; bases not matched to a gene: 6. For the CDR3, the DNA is TGCGCCAGCAACGTTGGCGGGAGAGAGACCCAGTACTTC. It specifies CASNVGGRETQYF.

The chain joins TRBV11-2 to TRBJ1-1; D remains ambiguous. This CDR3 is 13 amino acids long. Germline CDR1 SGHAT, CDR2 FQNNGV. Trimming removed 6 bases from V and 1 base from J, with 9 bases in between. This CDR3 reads CASSRTQNTEAFF. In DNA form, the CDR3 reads TGTGCCAGCAGTCGAACTCAGAACACTGAAGCTTTCTTT. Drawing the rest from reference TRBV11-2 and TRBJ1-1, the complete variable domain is EAGVAQSPRYKIIEKRQSVAFWCNPISGHATLYWYQQILGQGPKLLIQFQNNGVVDDSQLPKDRFSAERLKGVDSTLKIQPAKLEDSAVYLCASSRTQNTEAFFGQGTRLTVV.

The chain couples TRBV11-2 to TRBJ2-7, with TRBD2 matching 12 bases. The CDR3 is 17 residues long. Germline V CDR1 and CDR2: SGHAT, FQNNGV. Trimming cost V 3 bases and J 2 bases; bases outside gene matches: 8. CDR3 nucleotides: TGTGCCAGCAGCTTGGTCTGGACTAGCGGGACCACCTACGAGCAGTACTTC. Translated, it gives CASSLVWTSGTTYEQYF.

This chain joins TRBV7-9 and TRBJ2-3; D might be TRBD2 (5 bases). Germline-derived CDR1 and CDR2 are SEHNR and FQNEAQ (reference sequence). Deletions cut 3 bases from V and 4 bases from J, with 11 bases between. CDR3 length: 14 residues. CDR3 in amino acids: CASSFRGLADTQYF. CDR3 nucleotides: TGTGCCAGCAGCTTTCGGGGTTTGGCAGATACGCAGTATTTT.

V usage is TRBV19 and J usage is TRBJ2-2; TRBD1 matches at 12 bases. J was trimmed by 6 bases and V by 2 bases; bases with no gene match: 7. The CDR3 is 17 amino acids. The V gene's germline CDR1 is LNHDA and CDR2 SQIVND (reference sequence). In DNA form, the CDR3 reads TGTGCCAGTAGTATAAGGGGGACAGGGGGCAGGTCCGGGGAGCTGTTTTTT. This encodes CASSIRGTGGRSGELFF.

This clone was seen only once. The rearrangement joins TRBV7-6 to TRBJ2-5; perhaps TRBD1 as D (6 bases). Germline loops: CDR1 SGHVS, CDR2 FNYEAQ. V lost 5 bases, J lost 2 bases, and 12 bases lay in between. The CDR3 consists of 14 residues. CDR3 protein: CASSAAGQQETQYF. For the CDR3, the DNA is TGTGCCAGCAGCGCAGCTGGACAGCAAGAGACCCAGTACTTC. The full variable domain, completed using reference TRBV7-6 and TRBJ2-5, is GAGVSQSPRYKVTKRGQDVALRCDPISGHVSLYWYRQALGQGPEFLTYFNYEAQQDKSGLPNDRFSAERPEGSISTLTIQRTEQRDSAMYRCASSAAGQQETQYFGPGTRLLVL.

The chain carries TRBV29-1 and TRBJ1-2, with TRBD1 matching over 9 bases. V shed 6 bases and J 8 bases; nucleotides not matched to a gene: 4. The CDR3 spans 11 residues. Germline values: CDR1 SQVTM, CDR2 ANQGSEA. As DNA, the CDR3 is TGCAGCGTAGCCGGGACAGGGGGCTACACCTTC. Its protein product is CSVAGTGGYTF.

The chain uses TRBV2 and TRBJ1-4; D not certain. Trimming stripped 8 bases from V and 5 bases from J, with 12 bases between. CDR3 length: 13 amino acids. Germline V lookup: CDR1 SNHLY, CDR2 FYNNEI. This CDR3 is CASDRLRNEKLFF. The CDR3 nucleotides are TGTGCCAGCGATAGACTAAGGAATGAAAAACTGTTTTTT. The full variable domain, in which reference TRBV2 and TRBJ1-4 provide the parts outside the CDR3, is EPEVTQTPSHQVTQMGQEVILRCVPISNHLYFYWYRQILGQKVEFLVSFYNNEISEKSEIFDDQFSVERPDGSNFTLKIRSTKLEDSAMYFCASDRLRNEKLFFGSGTQLSVL.